These T cell receptor beta chains were read from a single sample in a study of blood T cell repertoires in COVID-19. Sequencing used immunoSEQ multiplex PCR; TCRdb keeps in-frame clones, though not all of them. The sample gives about 180,000 clones, roughly 88% of which show up once; roughly 9% is in the top ten. Sequenced input: PBMCs or T cells enriched from blood (not recorded which). All receptors derive from a woman under 30 who had recovered from COVID-19. The CDR3 runs from the conserved cysteine through the conserved F or W. Fields, in order: clone size, V gene, J gene, CDR3 protein. Some rows have no size entry. The others give once, few or many, or a class for an expanded clone.

clone size: -; V gene: TRBV27; J gene: TRBJ2-2; CDR3 protein: CASTAQGNTGELFF
clone size: -; V gene: TRBV2; J gene: TRBJ2-6; CDR3 protein: CASSPLAGASGANVLTF
clone size: -; V gene: TRBV30; J gene: TRBJ1-1; CDR3 protein: CAWDARMAAFF
clone size: -; V gene: TRBV28; J gene: TRBJ1-2; CDR3 protein: CASNLGGPEIYGYTF
clone size: -; V gene: TRBV24-1; J gene: TRBJ1-5; CDR3 protein: CATSDPGRGNQPQHF
clone size: once; V gene: TRBV13; J gene: TRBJ1-6; CDR3 protein: CASSKFGQEHNSPLHF
clone size: -; V gene: TRBV19; J gene: TRBJ1-1; CDR3 protein: CASSILGQKAFF
clone size: -; V gene: TRBV25-1; J gene: TRBJ1-2; CDR3 protein: CATRGRTGLHGYTF
clone size: -; V gene: TRBV7-9; J gene: TRBJ2-1; CDR3 protein: CASSYRQGADNEQFF
clone size: -; V gene: TRBV19; J gene: TRBJ2-1; CDR3 protein: CASTFAGTRHDEQFF
clone size: -; V gene: TRBV12-3/TRBV12-4; J gene: TRBJ2-2; CDR3 protein: CASSFLSGELFF
clone size: -; V gene: TRBV28; J gene: TRBJ1-1; CDR3 protein: CATRRGGTEAFF
clone size: -; V gene: TRBV2; J gene: TRBJ2-2; CDR3 protein: CASIRSGELFF
clone size: few; V gene: TRBV6-2/TRBV6-3; J gene: TRBJ1-2; CDR3 protein: CASSYDGQYGYTF
clone size: -; V gene: TRBV30; J gene: TRBJ1-3; CDR3 protein: CARQEDSGNTIYF
clone size: few; V gene: TRBV6-4; J gene: TRBJ1-1; CDR3 protein: CASSVYSDTEAFF
clone size: -; V gene: TRBV9; J gene: TRBJ1-5; CDR3 protein: CASSVSPIQGQDQPQHF
clone size: -; V gene: TRBV28; J gene: TRBJ1-5; CDR3 protein: CASFRVGSQPQHF
clone size: -; V gene: TRBV4-1; J gene: TRBJ1-4; CDR3 protein: CASSPTGGGYEKLFF
clone size: -; V gene: TRBV20-1; J gene: TRBJ1-5; CDR3 protein: CSVSRQGADQPQHF
clone size: -; V gene: TRBV20-1; J gene: TRBJ1-2; CDR3 protein: CSASYRTGDYGYTF
clone size: -; V gene: TRBV30; J gene: TRBJ1-3; CDR3 protein: CASQGYSGNTIYF
clone size: -; V gene: TRBV28; J gene: TRBJ1-1; CDR3 protein: CASGLGGITEAFF
clone size: -; V gene: TRBV2; J gene: TRBJ1-4; CDR3 protein: CASTETGVKLFF
clone size: -; V gene: TRBV27; J gene: TRBJ1-2; CDR3 protein: CASSLVQGNYGYTF
clone size: -; V gene: TRBV4-1; J gene: TRBJ1-2; CDR3 protein: CASSQDQRGGLPLLYGYTF
clone size: -; V gene: TRBV7-3; J gene: TRBJ2-3; CDR3 protein: CASSSTSGRTDTQYF
clone size: -; V gene: TRBV4-1; J gene: TRBJ2-7; CDR3 protein: CASSQGWTSISYEQYF
clone size: -; V gene: TRBV14; J gene: TRBJ1-1; CDR3 protein: CASSQGKVLGGVNTEAFF
clone size: once; V gene: TRBV19; J gene: TRBJ2-4; CDR3 protein: CASSLTGGKNIQYF
clone size: -; V gene: TRBV7-9; J gene: TRBJ1-3; CDR3 protein: CASSLAYGNTIYF
clone size: few; V gene: TRBV7-2; J gene: TRBJ1-5; CDR3 protein: CASRLQGSNQPQHF
clone size: -; V gene: TRBV28; J gene: TRBJ1-2; CDR3 protein: CASSESEINYGYTF
clone size: -; V gene: TRBV5-1; J gene: TRBJ1-4; CDR3 protein: CASSLIPTGITNEKLFF
clone size: -; V gene: TRBV7-2; J gene: TRBJ2-7; CDR3 protein: CASTSRGGAYEQYF
clone size: -; V gene: TRBV28; J gene: TRBJ1-5; CDR3 protein: CASRWGGDSNQPQHF
clone size: once; V gene: TRBV28; J gene: TRBJ1-5; CDR3 protein: CASREGGEDQPQHF
clone size: few; V gene: TRBV28; J gene: TRBJ1-1; CDR3 protein: CASSLFGQGREAFF
clone size: -; V gene: TRBV30; J gene: TRBJ2-7; CDR3 protein: CAWTNLGTGTYEQYF
clone size: -; V gene: TRBV29-1; J gene: TRBJ2-1; CDR3 protein: CSVGQGNNEQFF
clone size: -; V gene: TRBV7-9; J gene: TRBJ1-1; CDR3 protein: CASKKGEANTEAFF
clone size: -; V gene: TRBV5-6; J gene: TRBJ2-1; CDR3 protein: CASSLLSEQFF
clone size: -; V gene: TRBV19; J gene: TRBJ2-1; CDR3 protein: CASSGLGLADNEQFF
clone size: -; V gene: TRBV5-5; J gene: TRBJ1-5; CDR3 protein: CASSSPGESQPQHF
clone size: -; V gene: TRBV2; J gene: TRBJ2-3; CDR3 protein: CASSSGLAAPDTQYF
clone size: -; V gene: TRBV2; J gene: TRBJ2-3; CDR3 protein: CASSDSGHTDTQYF
clone size: -; V gene: TRBV7-3; J gene: TRBJ2-5; CDR3 protein: CASSPTGTSKRKETQYF
clone size: -; V gene: TRBV6-5; J gene: TRBJ1-6; CDR3 protein: CASGRPGLNSPLHF